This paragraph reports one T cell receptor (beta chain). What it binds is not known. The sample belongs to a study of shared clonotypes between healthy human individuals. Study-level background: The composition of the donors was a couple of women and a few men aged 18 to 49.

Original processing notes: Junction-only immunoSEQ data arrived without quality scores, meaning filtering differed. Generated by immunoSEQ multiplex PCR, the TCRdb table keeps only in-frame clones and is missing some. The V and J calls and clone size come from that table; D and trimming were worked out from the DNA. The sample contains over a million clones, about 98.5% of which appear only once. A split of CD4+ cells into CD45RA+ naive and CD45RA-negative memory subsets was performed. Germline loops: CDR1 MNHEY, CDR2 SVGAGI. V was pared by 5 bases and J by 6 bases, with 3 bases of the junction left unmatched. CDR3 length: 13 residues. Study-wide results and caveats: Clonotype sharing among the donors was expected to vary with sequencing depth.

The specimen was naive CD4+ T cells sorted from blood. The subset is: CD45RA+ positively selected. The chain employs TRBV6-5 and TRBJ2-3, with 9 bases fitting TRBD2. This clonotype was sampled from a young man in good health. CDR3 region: CASSLAGPDTQYF. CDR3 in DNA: TGTGCCAGCAGTCTAGCGGGACCGGATACGCAGTATTTT.